The 10 T cell receptor beta chains reported below all come from one sample, sequenced in a study of cytomegalovirus exposure and HLA in healthy donors. Both 60 Vbeta primers and 13 Jbeta primers went into the PCR. Data came from immunoSEQ multiplex PCR; TCRdb stores just in-frame clones and leaves some out. In the table there are around 120,000 clones, roughly 79% of which are singletons. Sequencing used PBMCs. Source of these receptors: a woman aged 30 to 39 in good health and CMV-seronegative.

The chain is built from TRBV2 and TRBJ2-7; a weak D match, TRBD2 (6 bases). The V end lost 0 bases, the J end lost 9 bases, and 12 bases lay between the germline ends. Per the germline V gene, CDR1 is SNHLY and CDR2 is FYNNEI. The CDR3 is made up of 13 amino acids. In DNA form, the CDR3 reads TGTGCCAGCAGTGAAGCGGAGGGAGGTTTGCAGTACTTC. Amino acid sequence: CASSEAEGGLQYF.

A few counts support this clone. The chain recombines TRBV7-7 with TRBJ2-5, with 9 bases identical to TRBD1. V lost 5 bases, J lost 4 bases, and 5 bases stayed unmatched. This CDR3 is 14 amino acids long. In germline, CDR1 is SSHAT, CDR2 FNYEAQ (reference sequence). In DNA, the CDR3 is TGTGCCAGCAGCGTGGGACAGGGAGGAGAGACCCAGTACTTC. Amino acid sequence: CASSVGQGGETQYF.

The chain carries TRBV30 and TRBJ1-2, with 9 bases fitting TRBD1. Trimming took 4 bases from V and 6 from J; bases not matched to a gene: 9. The CDR3 runs 14 residues. Germline CDR1 GTSNPN, CDR2 SVGIG (reference sequence). CDR3: CAWMLTGGRNGYTF. In nucleotides, the CDR3 is TGTGCCTGGATGCTGACAGGGGGGAGGAATGGCTACACCTTC.

This clone occurred once. This chain joins TRBV27 and TRBJ1-2, with TRBD1 identical over 11 bases. The CDR3 totals 17 residues. Germline V gene data show CDR1 as MNHEY and CDR2 as SMNVEV (reference sequence). The junction had 9 bases not matched to a gene; V was cut back by 6 bases and J by 0 bases. The CDR3 DNA reads TGTGCCAGCAGATCCTCGGGGGGACAGGGGGCTAACTATGGCTACACCTTC. It encodes CASRSSGGQGANYGYTF.

The gene calls are TRBV29-1 and TRBJ2-2; 9 nucleotides match TRBD2. Germline V lookup: CDR1 SQVTM, CDR2 ANQGSEA. The CDR3 is made up of 15 amino acids. The J segment lost 0 bases and the V segment lost 4 bases, leaving 3 bases of the junction unmatched. The DNA of the CDR3 is TGCAGCGTTGTGATAGCGGGGGCGAACACCGGGGAGCTGTTTTTT. Translating gives CSVVIAGANTGELFF.

The chain has TRBV5-5 and TRBJ2-7; TRBD1 matches at 7 bases. CDR3 size: 15 residues. Trimming took 7 bases from V and 5 from J; bases not matched to a gene: 15. Germline V gene data show CDR1 as SGHKS and CDR2 as YYEKEE (reference sequence). The CDR3 here is CASFGRGSVGNEQYF. In DNA form, the CDR3 reads TGTGCCAGCTTTGGCAGGGGGTCCGTGGGAAACGAGCAGTACTTC.

The V and J genes are TRBV7-2 and TRBJ2-7, with D possibly TRBD1 on 8 matching bases. V lost 5 bases and J lost 6, with 14 bases in between. The V gene's germline CDR1 is SGHTA and CDR2 FQGNSA. The CDR3 contains 13 residues. Here the CDR3 reads CASSVTGGGEQYF. In DNA form, the CDR3 reads TGTGCCAGCAGCGTAACAGGGGGGGGCGAGCAGTACTTC.

The chain has TRBV19 and TRBJ2-7; TRBD2 aligns across 7 bases. The germline CDR1 and CDR2 sequences are LNHDA and SQIVND (reference sequence). With V trimmed by 5 bases and J by 5 bases, 6 bases remained unmatched. There are 13 residues in the CDR3. CDR3 sequence: CASSPGLDNEQYF. DNA for the CDR3: TGTGCCAGTAGTCCCGGACTAGATAACGAGCAGTACTTC.

The chain uses TRBV29-1 and TRBJ2-3, with 7 bases identical to TRBD1. Germline V gene data show CDR1 as SQVTM and CDR2 as ANQGSEA. V dropped 1 base and J dropped 1; count of bases not matched to a gene: 5. CDR3 length: 15 amino acids. As DNA, the CDR3 is TGCAGCGTTGAAGGGAGAGGGGGCGGCACAGATACGCAGTATTTT. Translating it yields CSVEGRGGGTDTQYF.

V and J are TRBV28 and TRBJ2-7; no reliable D call. Germline lookup yields CDR1 MDHEN and CDR2 SYDVKM. The germline V and J ends were trimmed by 5 bases and 5 bases, with 10 bases remaining between them. The CDR3 runs to 12 residues. CDR3 DNA sequence: TGTGCCAGCAGTGTTAGCATCCACGAGCAGTACTTC. Amino acids: CASSVSIHEQYF.